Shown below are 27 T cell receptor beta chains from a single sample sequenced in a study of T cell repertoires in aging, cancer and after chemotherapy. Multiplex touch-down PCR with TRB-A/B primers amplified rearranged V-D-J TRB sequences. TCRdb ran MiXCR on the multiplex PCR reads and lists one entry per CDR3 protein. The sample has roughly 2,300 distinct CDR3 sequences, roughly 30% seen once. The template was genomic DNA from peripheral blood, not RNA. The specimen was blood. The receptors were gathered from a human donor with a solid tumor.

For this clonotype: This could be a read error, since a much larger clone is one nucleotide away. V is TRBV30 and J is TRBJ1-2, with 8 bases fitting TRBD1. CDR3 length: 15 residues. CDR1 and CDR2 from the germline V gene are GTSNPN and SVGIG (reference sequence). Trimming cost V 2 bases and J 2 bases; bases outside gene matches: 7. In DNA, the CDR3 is TGTGCCTGGAGTCTGGGACAGGCGTCAAACTATGGCTACACCTTC. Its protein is CAWSLGQASNYGYTF.

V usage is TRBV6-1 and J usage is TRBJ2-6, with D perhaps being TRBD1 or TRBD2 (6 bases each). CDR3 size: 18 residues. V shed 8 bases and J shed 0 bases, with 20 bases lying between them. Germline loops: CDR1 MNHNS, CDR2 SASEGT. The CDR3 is CASGYKGGGYSGANVLTF. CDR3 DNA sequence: TGTGCCAGCGGTTACAAGGGGGGTGGATACTCTGGGGCCAACGTCCTGACTTTC.

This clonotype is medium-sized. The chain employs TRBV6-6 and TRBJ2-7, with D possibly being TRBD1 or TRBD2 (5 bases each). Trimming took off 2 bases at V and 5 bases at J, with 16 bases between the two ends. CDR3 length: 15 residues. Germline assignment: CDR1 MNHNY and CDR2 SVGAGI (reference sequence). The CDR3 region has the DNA TGTGCCAGCAGTTACGGGGGATCTACGAGCGACGAGCAGTACTTC. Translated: CASSYGGSTSDEQYF.

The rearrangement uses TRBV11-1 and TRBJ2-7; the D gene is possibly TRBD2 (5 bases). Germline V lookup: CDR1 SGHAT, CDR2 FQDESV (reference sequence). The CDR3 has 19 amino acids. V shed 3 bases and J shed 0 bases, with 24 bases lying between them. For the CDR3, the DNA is TGTGCCAGCAGCTTCGGCCCAATCTCACTGGCGGGTAGCTCCTACGAGCAGTACTTC. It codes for CASSFGPISLAGSSYEQYF.

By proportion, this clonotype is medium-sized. The CDR3 reads CAWSFRGGNIQYF. For the CDR3, the DNA is TGTGCCTGGAGTTTCAGGGGGGGGAACATTCAGTACTTC. This chain uses TRBV30 with TRBJ2-4; D assignment may be TRBD1 or TRBD2 (7 bases each). The germline V and J ends were trimmed by 2 bases and 7 bases, with 12 bases remaining between them. Germline V gene sequence: CDR1 GTSNPN, CDR2 SVGIG (reference sequence). This CDR3 comprises 13 residues.

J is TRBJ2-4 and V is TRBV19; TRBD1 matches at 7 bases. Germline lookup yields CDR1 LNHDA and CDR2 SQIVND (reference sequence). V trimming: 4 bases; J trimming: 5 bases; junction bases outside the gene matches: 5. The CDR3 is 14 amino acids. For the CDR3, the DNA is TGTGCCAGTAGTAAAGGGACAGCAGAAAACATTCAGTACTTC. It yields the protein CASSKGTAENIQYF. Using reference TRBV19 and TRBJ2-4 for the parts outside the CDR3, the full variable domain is DGGITQSPKYLFRKEGQNVTLSCEQNLNHDAMYWYRQDPGQGLRLIYYSQIVNDFQKGDIAEGYSVSREKKESFPLTVTSAQKNPTAFYLCASSKGTAENIQYFGAGTRLSVL.

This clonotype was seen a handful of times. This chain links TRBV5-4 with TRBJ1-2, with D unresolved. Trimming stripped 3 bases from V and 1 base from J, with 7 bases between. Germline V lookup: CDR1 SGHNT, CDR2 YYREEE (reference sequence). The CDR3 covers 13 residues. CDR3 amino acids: CASSSDGNYGYTF. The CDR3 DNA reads TGTGCCAGCAGCTCGGACGGTAACTATGGCTACACCTTC.

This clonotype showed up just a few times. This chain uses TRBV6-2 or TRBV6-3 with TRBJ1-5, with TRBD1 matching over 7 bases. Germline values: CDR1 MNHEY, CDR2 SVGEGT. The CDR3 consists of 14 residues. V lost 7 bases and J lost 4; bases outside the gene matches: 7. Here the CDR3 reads CASTRDSRNQPQHF. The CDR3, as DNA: TGTGCCAGCACCAGGGACAGCCGAAATCAGCCCCAGCATTTT.

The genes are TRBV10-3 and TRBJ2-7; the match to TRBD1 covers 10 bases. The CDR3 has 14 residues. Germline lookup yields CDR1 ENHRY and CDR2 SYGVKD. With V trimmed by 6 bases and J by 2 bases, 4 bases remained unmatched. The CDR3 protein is CAIRATGGTYEQYF. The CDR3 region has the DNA TGTGCCATCAGGGCGACAGGGGGCACCTACGAGCAGTACTTC.

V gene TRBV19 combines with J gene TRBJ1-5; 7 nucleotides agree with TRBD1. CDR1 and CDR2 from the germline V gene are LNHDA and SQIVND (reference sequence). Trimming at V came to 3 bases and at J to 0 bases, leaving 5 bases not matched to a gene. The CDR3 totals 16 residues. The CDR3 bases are TGTGCCAGTAGTATCCTAGGGGGCTTTAGCAATCAGCCCCAGCATTTT. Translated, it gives CASSILGGFSNQPQHF.

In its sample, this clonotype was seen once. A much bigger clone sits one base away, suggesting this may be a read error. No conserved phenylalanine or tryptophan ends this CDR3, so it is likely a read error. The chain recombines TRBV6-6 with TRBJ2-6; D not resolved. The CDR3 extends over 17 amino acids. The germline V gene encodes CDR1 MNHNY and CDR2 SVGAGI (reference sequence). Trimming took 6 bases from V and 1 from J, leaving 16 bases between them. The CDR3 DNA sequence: TGTGCCAGCAGAAAGGGTCCCTCCATATCTGGGGCCAACGTCCTGACTATC. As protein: CASRKGPSISGANVLTI.

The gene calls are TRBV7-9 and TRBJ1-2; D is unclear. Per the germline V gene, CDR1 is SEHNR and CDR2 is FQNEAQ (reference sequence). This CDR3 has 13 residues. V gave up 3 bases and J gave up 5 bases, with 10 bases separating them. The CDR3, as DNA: TGTGCCAGCAGCTTGGCGCGGCAATATGGCTACACCTTC. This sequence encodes CASSLARQYGYTF.

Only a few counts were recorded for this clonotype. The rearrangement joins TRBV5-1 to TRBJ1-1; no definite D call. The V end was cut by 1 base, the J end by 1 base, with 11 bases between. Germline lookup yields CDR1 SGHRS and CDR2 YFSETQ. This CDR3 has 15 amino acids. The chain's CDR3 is CASSLSSLANTEAFF. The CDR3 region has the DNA TGCGCCAGCAGCTTGTCCAGCCTTGCGAACACTGAAGCTTTCTTT.

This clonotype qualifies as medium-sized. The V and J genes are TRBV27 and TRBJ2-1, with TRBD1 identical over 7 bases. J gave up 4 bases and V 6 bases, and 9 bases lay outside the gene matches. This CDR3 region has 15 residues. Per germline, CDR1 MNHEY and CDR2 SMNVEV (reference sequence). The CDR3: CASSHDRVGYNEQFF. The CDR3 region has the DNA TGTGCCAGCAGCCATGACAGGGTAGGATACAATGAGCAGTTCTTC.

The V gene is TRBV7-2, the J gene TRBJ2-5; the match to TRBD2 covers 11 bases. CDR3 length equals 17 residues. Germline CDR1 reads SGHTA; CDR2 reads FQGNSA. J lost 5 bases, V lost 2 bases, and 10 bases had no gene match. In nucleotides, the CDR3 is TGTGCCAGCAGCTTAAGACATTATAGCGGGGGGGCTGAGACCCAGTACTTC. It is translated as CASSLRHYSGGAETQYF.

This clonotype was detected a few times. The CDR3 DNA is TGTGCCAGCAGCCACCTCCCTTTTTCACAGGGTTGGGAGTATGGCTACACCTTC. Translated: CASSHLPFSQGWEYGYTF. This chain connects TRBV27 to TRBJ1-2; a possible D gene is TRBD1 (6 bases). Between the trimmed V and J ends, which lost 6 bases and 5 bases, there was a span of 28 bases. This CDR3 has 18 amino acids. Germline CDR1 is MNHEY and CDR2 is SMNVEV (reference sequence).

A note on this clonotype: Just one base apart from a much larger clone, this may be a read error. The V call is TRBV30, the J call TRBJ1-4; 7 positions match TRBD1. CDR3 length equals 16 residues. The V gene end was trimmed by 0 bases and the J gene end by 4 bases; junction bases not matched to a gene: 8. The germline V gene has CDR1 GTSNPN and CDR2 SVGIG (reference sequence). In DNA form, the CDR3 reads TGTGCCTGGAGTGTAGGGGGCAGGGGGTTTAATGAAAAACTGTTTTTT. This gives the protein CAWSVGGRGFNEKLFF. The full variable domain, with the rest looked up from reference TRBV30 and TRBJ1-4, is SQTIHQWPATLVQPVGSPLSLECTVEGTSNPNLYWYRQAAGRGLQLLFYSVGIGQISSEVPQNLSASRPQDRQFILSSKKLLLSDSGFYLCAWSVGGRGFNEKLFFGSGTQLSVL.

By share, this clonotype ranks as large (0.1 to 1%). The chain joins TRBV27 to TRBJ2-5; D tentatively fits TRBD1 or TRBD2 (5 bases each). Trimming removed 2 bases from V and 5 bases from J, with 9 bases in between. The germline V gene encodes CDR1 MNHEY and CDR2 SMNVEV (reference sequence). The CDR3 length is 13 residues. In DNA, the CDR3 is TGTGCCAGCAGTTTAGGGACGTTCGAGACCCAGTACTTC. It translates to CASSLGTFETQYF.

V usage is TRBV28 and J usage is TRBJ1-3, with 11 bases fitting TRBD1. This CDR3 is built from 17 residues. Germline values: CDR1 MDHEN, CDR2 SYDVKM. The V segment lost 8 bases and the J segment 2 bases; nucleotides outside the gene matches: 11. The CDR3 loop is CASSMGQGVWAGNTIYF. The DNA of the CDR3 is TGTGCCAGCTCGATGGGACAGGGGGTGTGGGCTGGAAACACCATATATTTT.

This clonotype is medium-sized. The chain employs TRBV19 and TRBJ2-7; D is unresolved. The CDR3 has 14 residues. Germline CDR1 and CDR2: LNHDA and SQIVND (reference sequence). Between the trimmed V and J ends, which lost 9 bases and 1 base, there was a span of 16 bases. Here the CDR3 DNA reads TGTGCCAGATCACTCCCGCCGGCGTCCTACGAGCAGTACTTC. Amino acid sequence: CARSLPPASYEQYF.

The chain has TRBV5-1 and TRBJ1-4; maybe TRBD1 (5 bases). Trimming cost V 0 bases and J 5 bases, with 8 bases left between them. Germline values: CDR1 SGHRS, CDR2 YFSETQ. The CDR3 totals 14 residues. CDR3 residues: CASSLGQPNEKLFF. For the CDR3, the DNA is TGCGCCAGCAGCTTGGGACAGCCAAATGAAAAACTGTTTTTT.

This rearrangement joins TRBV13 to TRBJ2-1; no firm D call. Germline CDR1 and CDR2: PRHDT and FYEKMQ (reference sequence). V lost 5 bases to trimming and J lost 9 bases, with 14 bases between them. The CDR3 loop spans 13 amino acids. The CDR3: CASSPKARSEQFF. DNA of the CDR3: TGTGCCAGCAGCCCTAAGGCCCGTTCTGAGCAGTTCTTC.

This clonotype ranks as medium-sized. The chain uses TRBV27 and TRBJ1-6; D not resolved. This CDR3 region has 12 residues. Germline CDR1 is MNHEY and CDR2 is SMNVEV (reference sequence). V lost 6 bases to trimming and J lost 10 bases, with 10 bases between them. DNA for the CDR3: TGTGCCAGCAGGTACCGTGCCTCACCCCTCCACTTT. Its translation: CASRYRASPLHF.

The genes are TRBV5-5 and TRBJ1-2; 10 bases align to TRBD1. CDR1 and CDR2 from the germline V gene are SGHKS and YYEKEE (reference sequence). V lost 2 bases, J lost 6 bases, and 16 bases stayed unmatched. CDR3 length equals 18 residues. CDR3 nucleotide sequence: TGTGCCAGCAGCTTAATTCCCGGGACAGGGGTCAGCGGCAATGGCTACACCTTC. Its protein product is CASSLIPGTGVSGNGYTF.

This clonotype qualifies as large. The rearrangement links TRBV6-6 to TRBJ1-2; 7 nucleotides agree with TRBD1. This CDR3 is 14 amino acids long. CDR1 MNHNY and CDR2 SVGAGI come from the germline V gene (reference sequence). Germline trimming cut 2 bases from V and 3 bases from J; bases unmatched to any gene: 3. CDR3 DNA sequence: TGTGCCAGCAGTTACACGGGGACAGACTATGGCTACACCTTC. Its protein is CASSYTGTDYGYTF.

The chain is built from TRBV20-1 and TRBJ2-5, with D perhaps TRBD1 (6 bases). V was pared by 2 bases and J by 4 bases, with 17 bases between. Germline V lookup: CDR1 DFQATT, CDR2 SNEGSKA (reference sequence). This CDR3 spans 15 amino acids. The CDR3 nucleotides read TGCAGTGCTAGAACATGGGGTACAGGGACAGAGACCCAGTACTTC. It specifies CSARTWGTGTETQYF.

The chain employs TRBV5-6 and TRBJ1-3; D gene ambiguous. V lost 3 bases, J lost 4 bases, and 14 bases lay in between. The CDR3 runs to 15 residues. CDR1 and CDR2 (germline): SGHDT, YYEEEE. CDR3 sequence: CASSWNTDYGNTIYF. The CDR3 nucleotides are TGTGCCAGCAGCTGGAACACTGATTACGGAAACACCATATATTTT.